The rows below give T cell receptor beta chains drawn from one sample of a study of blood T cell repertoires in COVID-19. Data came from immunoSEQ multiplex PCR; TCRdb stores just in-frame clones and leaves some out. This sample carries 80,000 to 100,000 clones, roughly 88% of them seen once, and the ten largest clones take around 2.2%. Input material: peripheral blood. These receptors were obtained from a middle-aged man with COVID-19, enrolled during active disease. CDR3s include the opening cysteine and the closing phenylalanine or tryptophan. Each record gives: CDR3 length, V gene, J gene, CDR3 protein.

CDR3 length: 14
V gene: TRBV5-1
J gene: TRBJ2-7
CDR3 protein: CASSLNWDRGEQYF

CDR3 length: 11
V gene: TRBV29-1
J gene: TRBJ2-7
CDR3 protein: CSVGQSYEQYF

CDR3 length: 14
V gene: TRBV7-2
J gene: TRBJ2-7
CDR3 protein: CASSLGQPPYEQYF

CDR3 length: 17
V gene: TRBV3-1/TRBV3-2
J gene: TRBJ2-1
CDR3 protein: CASSLGLSSRLPHEQFF

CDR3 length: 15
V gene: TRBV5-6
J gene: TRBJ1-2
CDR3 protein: CASRPLQGQAYGYTF

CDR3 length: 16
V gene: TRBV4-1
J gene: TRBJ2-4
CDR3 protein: CASSQDEAVAKNIQYF

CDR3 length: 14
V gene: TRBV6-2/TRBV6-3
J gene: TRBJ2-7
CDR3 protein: CASSPGTSSYEQYF

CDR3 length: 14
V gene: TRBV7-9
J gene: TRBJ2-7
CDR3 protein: CASSLEGGPYEQYF

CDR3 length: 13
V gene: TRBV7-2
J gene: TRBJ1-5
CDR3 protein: CASSPVANQPQHF

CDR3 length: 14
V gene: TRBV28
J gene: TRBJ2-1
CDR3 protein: CASHYREGDNEQFF

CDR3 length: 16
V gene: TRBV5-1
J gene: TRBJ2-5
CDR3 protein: CASTHHWDSIQETQYF

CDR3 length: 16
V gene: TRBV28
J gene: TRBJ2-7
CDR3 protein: CASSILSGGQLYEQYF

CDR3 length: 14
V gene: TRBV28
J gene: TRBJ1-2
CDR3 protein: CASSLYGRNYGYTF

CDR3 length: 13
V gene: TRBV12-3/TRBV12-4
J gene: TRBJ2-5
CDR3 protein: CASSRGLGETQYF

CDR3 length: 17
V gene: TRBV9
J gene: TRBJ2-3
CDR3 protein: CASSGGRLAGVTDTQYF

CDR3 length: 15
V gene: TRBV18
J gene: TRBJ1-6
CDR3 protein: CASSSPGAWAAPLHF

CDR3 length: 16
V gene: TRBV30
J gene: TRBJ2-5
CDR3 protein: CAWSLARTGSQETQYF

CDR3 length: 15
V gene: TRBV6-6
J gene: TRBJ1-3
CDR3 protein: CASSAPGGAGNTIYF

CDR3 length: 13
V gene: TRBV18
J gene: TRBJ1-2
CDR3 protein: CASSPPGVQGYTF

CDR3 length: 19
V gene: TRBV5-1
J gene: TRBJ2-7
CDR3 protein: CASSLRAGRVLGELSEQYF

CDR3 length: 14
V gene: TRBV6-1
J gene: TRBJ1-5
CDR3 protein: CASRNPGANQPQHF

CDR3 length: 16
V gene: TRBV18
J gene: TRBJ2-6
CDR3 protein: CASSPGAQGGANVLTF

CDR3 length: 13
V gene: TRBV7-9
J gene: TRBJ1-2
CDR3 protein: CASSLDREDGYTF

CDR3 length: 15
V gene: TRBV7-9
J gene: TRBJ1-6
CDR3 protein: CASSGRTTYNSPLHF

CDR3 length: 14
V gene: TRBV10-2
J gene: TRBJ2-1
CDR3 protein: CASRGTGSYNEQFF

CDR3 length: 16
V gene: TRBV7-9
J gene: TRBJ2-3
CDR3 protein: CASSAWAGGTSDTQYF

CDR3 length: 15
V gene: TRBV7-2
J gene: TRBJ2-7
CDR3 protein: CASSPTAQGLTEQYF

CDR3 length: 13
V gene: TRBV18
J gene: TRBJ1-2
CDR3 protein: CASSPGGYNGYTF

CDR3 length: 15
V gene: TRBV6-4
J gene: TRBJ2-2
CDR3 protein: CASSELAGGTGELFF

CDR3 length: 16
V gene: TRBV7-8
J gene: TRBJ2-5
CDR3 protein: CASSPRLAGDQETQYF

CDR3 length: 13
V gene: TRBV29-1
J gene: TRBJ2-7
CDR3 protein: CSVVYARGYEQYF

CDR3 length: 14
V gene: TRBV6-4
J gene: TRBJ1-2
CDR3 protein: CASSGAGTGDGYTF

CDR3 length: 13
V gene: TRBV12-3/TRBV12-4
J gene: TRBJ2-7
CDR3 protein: CASSFEGAGEQYF

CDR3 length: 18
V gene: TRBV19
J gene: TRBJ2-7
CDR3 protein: CASSKRLTSGGPSYEQYF

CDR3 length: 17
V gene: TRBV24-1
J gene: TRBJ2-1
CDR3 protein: CATSDRTPGGSYNEQFF

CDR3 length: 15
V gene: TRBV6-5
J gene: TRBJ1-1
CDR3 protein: CASSYSRGINTEAFF

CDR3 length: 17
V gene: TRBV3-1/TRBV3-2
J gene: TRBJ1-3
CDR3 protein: CASSQDRQRLSGNTIYF

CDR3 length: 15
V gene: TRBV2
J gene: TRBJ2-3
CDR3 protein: CASKYVGGAIDTQYF

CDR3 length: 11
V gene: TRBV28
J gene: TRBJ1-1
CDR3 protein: CASSLERAAFF

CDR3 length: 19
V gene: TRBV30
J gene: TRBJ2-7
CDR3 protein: CAWSVQRGTSGGRSYEQYF

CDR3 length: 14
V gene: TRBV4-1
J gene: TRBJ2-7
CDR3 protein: CASSLGQGDYEQYF

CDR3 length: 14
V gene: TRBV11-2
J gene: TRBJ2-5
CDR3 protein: CATRESGGRETQYF

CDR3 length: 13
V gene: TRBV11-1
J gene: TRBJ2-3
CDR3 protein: CASSFFGADTQYF

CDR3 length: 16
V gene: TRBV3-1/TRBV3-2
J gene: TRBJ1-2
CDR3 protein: CASSQVAGTGVSGYTF

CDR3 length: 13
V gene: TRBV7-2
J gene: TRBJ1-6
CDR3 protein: CASSLGAVQALHF

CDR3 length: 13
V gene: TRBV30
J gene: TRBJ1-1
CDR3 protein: CAWSEDMNTEAFF

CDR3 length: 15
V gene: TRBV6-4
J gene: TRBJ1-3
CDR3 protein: CASSQVAGSGNTIYF

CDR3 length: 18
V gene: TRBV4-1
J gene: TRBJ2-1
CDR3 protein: CASSQDRTSGGLTNEQFF

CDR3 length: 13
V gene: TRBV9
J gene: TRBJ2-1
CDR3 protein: CASSVVRESEQFF

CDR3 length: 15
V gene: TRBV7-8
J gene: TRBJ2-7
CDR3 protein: CASSQDRFSSYEQYF

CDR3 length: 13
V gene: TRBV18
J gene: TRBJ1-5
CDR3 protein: CASSQGFHQPQHF

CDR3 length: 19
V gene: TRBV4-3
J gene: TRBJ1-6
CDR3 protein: CASSPRRLGGESYNSPLHF

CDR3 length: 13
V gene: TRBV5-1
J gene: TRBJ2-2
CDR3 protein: CASSPRGTGELFF

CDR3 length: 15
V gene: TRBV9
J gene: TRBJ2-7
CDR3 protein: CASSVGAGGFHEQYF

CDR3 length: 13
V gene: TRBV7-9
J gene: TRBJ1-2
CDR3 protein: CASSLTGGFGYTF

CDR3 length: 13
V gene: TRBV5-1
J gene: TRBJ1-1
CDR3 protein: CASSLVVNTEAFF